This TCR beta chain was captured by sequencing in a study of a mutant IDH1 vaccine in newly diagnosed glioma. Study-level information: Patients began vaccination 4-6 weeks after radiotherapy alone, or with temozolomide cycles.

The CDR3 length is 15 residues. Only in-frame clones appear in the TCRdb table, and some are missing; sequencing was by immunoSEQ multiplex PCR. The sample comprises tens of thousands of clones, about 71% of which are singletons, and around 5% rests with the top ten. In its sample, this clone was seen a few times. Its specificity is not known. Sample time point: week 47, end of study. Each dose delivered 300 ug of mutant IDH1 20-mer peptide subcutaneously with imiquimod. Diagnosis in the donors showed new WHO grade 3 or 4 astrocytomas that were IDH1-mutant and ATRX-lost. The material was PBMCs, obtained from a glioma patient whose treatment included an IDH1 peptide vaccine. This clonotype was obtained from a man aged 50-59 years with glioma. This chain joins TRBV12-2 and TRBJ1-6; the table's D call TRBD1 went unverified against the DNA. TRBV12-2 is annotated as a pseudogene. In DNA, the CDR3 is TGTGCAAGTCGCTTAGAGGGGGCTCGAAACTCACCCCTCCACTTT. It encodes CASRLEGARNSPLHF.